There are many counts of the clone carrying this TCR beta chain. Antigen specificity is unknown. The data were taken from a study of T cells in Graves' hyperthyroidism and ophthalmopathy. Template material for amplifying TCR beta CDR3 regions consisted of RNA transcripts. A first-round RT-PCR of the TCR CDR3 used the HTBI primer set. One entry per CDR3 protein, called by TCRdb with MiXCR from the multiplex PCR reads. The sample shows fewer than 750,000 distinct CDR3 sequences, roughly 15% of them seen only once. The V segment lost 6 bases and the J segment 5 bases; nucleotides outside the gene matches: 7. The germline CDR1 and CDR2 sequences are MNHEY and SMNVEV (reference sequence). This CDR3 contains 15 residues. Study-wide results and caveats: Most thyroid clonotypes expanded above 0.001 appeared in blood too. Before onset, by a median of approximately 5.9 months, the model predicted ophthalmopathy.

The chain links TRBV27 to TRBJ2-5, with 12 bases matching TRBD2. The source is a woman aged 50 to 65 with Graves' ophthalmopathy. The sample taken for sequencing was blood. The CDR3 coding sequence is TGTGCCAGCAGCATGACTAGCGGGAGAGGTGAGACCCAGTACTTC. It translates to CASSMTSGRGETQYF.